Listed here are 16 T cell receptor beta chains from one sample, sequenced in a study of shared clonotypes between healthy human individuals. Measured with immunoSEQ multiplex PCR; TCRdb has only the in-frame clones, and not every one. The table has around 1.9 million clones, just over 90% seen once. Positively selected for CCR7, the CD45RO-negative cells used as naive CD8 cells excluded terminally differentiated effector memory CD45RA+ cells. Sequences were obtained from naive CD8+ T cells from PBMCs. These receptors originate from a man younger than 35 in good health. Some clones in this sample may be carry-over from other donors' samples.

This clone was counted once. The chain uses TRBV28 and TRBJ2-1, with TRBD2 matching over 11 bases. With 6 bases clipped from V and 14 bases from J, the junction kept 6 bases outside the gene matches. CDR1 and CDR2 from the germline V gene are MDHEN and SYDVKM. The CDR3 is made up of 12 amino acids. CDR3 protein: CASSPRLAGKFF. The CDR3 nucleotides read TGTGCCAGCAGCCCGAGACTAGCGGGAAAGTTCTTC. Using reference TRBV28 and TRBJ2-1 for the parts outside the CDR3, the full variable domain is DVKVTQSSRYLVKRTGEKVFLECVQDMDHENMFWYRQDPGLGLRLIYFSYDVKMKEKGDIPEGYSVSREKKERFSLILESASTNQTSMYLCASSPRLAGKFFGPGTRLTVL.

The chain recombines TRBV21-1 with TRBJ2-7. TRBV21-1 is a listed pseudogene. The CDR3 totals 14 residues. DNA of the CDR3: TGTGCCAGCAGCATCCGGGACCCAATCTACGAGCAGTACTTC. Protein: CASSIRDPIYEQYF.

The chain couples TRBV13 to TRBJ2-1; 8 bases are a match to TRBD2. V lost 2 bases to trimming and J lost 2 bases; unmatched junction nucleotides: 8. Germline CDR1 and CDR2: PRHDT and FYEKMQ (reference sequence). This CDR3 has 17 residues. The CDR3 spells CASSLLPREGPYNEQFF. The CDR3 DNA follows: TGTGCCAGCAGCTTATTACCCCGGGAGGGGCCCTACAATGAGCAGTTCTTC.

The chain links TRBV11-2 to TRBJ2-7; D may correspond to TRBD1 or TRBD2 (5 bases each). There are 16 residues in the CDR3. CDR1 is SGHAT, CDR2 FQNNGV, per germline. With 4 bases removed from V and 2 bases from J, the gap between germline ends came to 18 bases. This CDR3 reads CASSSAWGYKAYEQYF. The CDR3 DNA follows: TGTGCCAGCAGCTCCGCATGGGGGTATAAGGCCTACGAGCAGTACTTC. The whole variable domain, filled in from reference TRBV11-2 and TRBJ2-7, reads EAGVAQSPRYKIIEKRQSVAFWCNPISGHATLYWYQQILGQGPKLLIQFQNNGVVDDSQLPKDRFSAERLKGVDSTLKIQPAKLEDSAVYLCASSSAWGYKAYEQYFGPGTRLTVT.

The rearrangement joins TRBV28 to TRBJ1-2; a weak D match, TRBD1 (6 bases). Trimming stripped 2 bases from V and 4 bases from J, with 8 bases between. The CDR3 length is 13 residues. Per germline, CDR1 MDHEN and CDR2 SYDVKM. This chain's CDR3 is CASSLTGSYGYTF. The CDR3 DNA sequence: TGTGCCAGCAGTTTAACAGGGAGCTATGGCTACACCTTC.

The chain recombines TRBV27 with TRBJ1-2; weak D call: TRBD1 (5 bases). The CDR3 has 12 amino acids. Germline V CDR1 and CDR2: MNHEY, SMNVEV (reference sequence). Deletions cut 8 bases from V and 8 bases from J, with 15 bases between. CDR3 residues: CASRLKGEGYTF. The CDR3 DNA is TGTGCCAGCCGCCTCAAAGGGGAGGGCTACACCTTC.

The rearrangement links TRBV28 to TRBJ2-1; perhaps D is TRBD1 or TRBD2 (5 bases each). The CDR3 contains 15 residues. Germline-derived CDR1 and CDR2 are MDHEN and SYDVKM. V shed 6 bases and J shed 5 bases, with 17 bases lying between them. The CDR3 region has the DNA TGTGCCAGCAGCCCCAGGACGAGGGGTGACAATGAGCAGTTCTTC. As protein: CASSPRTRGDNEQFF.

The chain carries TRBV5-6 and TRBJ1-1; unclear D gene. Germline CDR1 reads SGHDT; CDR2 reads YYEEEE. The length of the CDR3 is 13 residues. V was trimmed by 1 base and J by 5 bases, leaving 9 bases between them. The CDR3 region has the DNA TGTGCCAGCAGCTTGAATCTGGGGACTGAAGCTTTCTTT. It encodes CASSLNLGTEAFF.

The gene calls are TRBV20-1 and TRBJ2-4; D perhaps matches TRBD1 (5 bases). Trimming pared 6 bases from V and 11 bases from J, leaving 14 bases between. Germline V lookup: CDR1 DFQATT, CDR2 SNEGSKA (reference sequence). This CDR3 comprises 11 residues. The CDR3 nucleotides are TGCAGTGCACGGGCCGAAGGGGTTCAGTACTTC. It encodes CSARAEGVQYF.

The V gene is TRBV6-4, the J gene TRBJ2-7; the D is unclear. This CDR3 region has 13 residues. Germline V CDR1 and CDR2: MRHNA, SNTAGT. The ends were cut back, 2 bases at V and 2 bases at J, with 7 bases in the middle. Written as DNA, the CDR3 is TGTGCCAGCAGTGACGGCGTACCCTACGAGCAGTACTTC. Translation gives CASSDGVPYEQYF.

The V gene is TRBV10-1, the J gene TRBJ2-1, with 8 bases aligning to TRBD2. V shed 6 bases and J 9 bases; nucleotides not matched to a gene: 10. The CDR3 extends over 14 amino acids. Germline V lookup: CDR1 WNHNN, CDR2 SYGVQD (reference sequence). Written as DNA, the CDR3 is TGCGCCAGCAGCACCGGGACTAGGGTATTTGAGCAGTTCTTC. This sequence encodes CASSTGTRVFEQFF.

The rearrangement links TRBV5-6 to TRBJ2-1; 8 bases line up with TRBD1. V gave up 4 bases and J gave up 2 bases; unmatched junction bases: 17. The CDR3 extends over 19 amino acids. Germline assignment: CDR1 SGHDT and CDR2 YYEEEE. The CDR3 loop is CASSPIPGQAILAYNEQFF. The CDR3 DNA is TGTGCCAGCAGCCCGATACCGGGACAGGCAATTTTAGCCTACAATGAGCAGTTCTTC.

The chain couples TRBV29-1 to TRBJ2-5, with 12 bases identical to TRBD1. The V gene's germline CDR1 is SQVTM and CDR2 ANQGSEA. CDR3 length: 15 residues. V was clipped by 5 bases and J by 5 bases; unmatched bases: 9. CDR3 nucleotides: TGCAGCGTTACTTTGATCGGGACAGGGGGCGAGACCCAGTACTTC. Encoded protein: CSVTLIGTGGETQYF.

V and J are TRBV13 and TRBJ2-2; D tentatively fits TRBD1 or TRBD2 (5 bases each). Germline loops: CDR1 PRHDT, CDR2 FYEKMQ (reference sequence). V gave up 3 bases and J gave up 13 bases, with 12 bases separating them. The CDR3 is 12 amino acids. The CDR3 loop reads CASSFGTLGLFF. The DNA of the CDR3 is TGTGCCAGCAGCTTCGGGACGTTGGGGCTGTTTTTT.

V and J are TRBV28 and TRBJ1-6; possible D gene TRBD1, 5 bases. The V end was cut by 2 bases, the J end by 9 bases, with 17 bases between. This CDR3 is 16 amino acids long. The germline V gene encodes CDR1 MDHEN and CDR2 SYDVKM. The CDR3 coding sequence is TGTGCCAGCAGTTTAGGCCTAGGGGATGGGGGTTCACCCCTCCACTTT. Translated, it gives CASSLGLGDGGSPLHF.

The gene calls are TRBV7-9 and TRBJ2-7; tentative D call: TRBD1 (6 bases). The V and J ends lost 7 bases and 3 bases respectively, with 25 bases between them. This CDR3 has 17 residues. Germline lookup yields CDR1 SEHNR and CDR2 FQNEAQ (reference sequence). This CDR3 is CASTGHPSPGHNYEQYF. The CDR3 DNA follows: TGTGCCAGCACCGGACATCCCAGCCCGGGACACAACTACGAGCAGTACTTC.